This T cell receptor beta chain appears in the sequencing data of a study of blood T cell repertoires in COVID-19. With 5 bases removed from V and 2 bases from J, the gap between germline ends came to 9 bases. Germline-derived CDR1 and CDR2 are SGHAT and FQNNGV. The CDR3 is 13 residues long. This clone has only one observation. Data came from immunoSEQ multiplex PCR; TCRdb stores just in-frame clones and leaves some out. The sample lists around 200,000 clones, 70% to 90% occurring once. The chain is built from TRBV11-2 and TRBJ1-1; no clear D. The sequenced sample was peripheral blood. The sequence came from a man between 65 and 85 years old with active or convalescent COVID-19. In DNA form, the CDR3 reads TGTGCCAGCAGCCCTCCGGGTAACACTGAAGCTTTCTTT. This translates into CASSPPGNTEAFF.